The 5 T cell receptor beta chains listed next were all sequenced from one sample in a study of cytomegalovirus exposure and HLA in healthy donors. Libraries were prepared by immunoSEQ multiplex PCR; TCRdb keeps only in-frame clonotypes and omits some of them. The table lists around 170,000 clones, roughly 85% of them singletons, with about 17% in the top ten. Sequenced material: PBMCs. The receptors come from a man younger than 35 in good health and CMV-seropositive.

This chain uses TRBV12-5 with TRBJ2-1; 10 bases agree with TRBD2. Germline CDR1 and CDR2: LGHNT and FRNRAP. This CDR3 is built from 18 residues. V was clipped by 4 bases and J by 0 bases; unmatched bases: 9. DNA for the CDR3: TGTGCTAGTGGTTCACTAGCGGGGCGCCGCGGCTCCTACAATGAGCAGTTCTTC. Translated, it gives CASGSLAGRRGSYNEQFF.

The J gene is TRBJ2-7, the V gene TRBV6-1; 7 bases fit TRBD2. The CDR3 runs 14 residues. The V and J ends lost 5 bases and 3 bases, in that order; junction bases with no gene match: 7. The germline V gene encodes CDR1 MNHNS and CDR2 SASEGT. This chain's CDR3 is CASSLRLADYEQYF. CDR3 DNA: TGTGCCAGCAGTTTGAGGCTAGCGGACTACGAGCAGTACTTC.

V is TRBV19 and J is TRBJ2-3; D uncertain. V was cut by 5 bases and J by 1 base, with 4 bases left in between. The germline gives CDR1 LNHDA, CDR2 SQIVND (reference sequence). This CDR3 contains 12 residues. The CDR3 DNA sequence: TGTGCCAGTAGTCTTGGCACAGATACGCAGTATTTT. Translated: CASSLGTDTQYF.

The rearrangement links TRBV25-1 to TRBJ1-1; D is unresolved. Per germline, CDR1 MGHDK and CDR2 SYGVNS. The CDR3 runs to 13 residues. V lost 5 bases, J lost 6 bases, and 13 bases lay in between. The DNA for the CDR3 is TGTGCCAGCAGTCCCATCTGGGCGTCTGAAGCTTTCTTT. It is translated as CASSPIWASEAFF.

The rearrangement links TRBV5-4 to TRBJ2-5; 11 bases are a match to TRBD2. The germline V gene has CDR1 SGHNT and CDR2 YYREEE (reference sequence). The CDR3 runs to 16 residues. The V segment lost 4 bases and the J segment 1 base; nucleotides outside the gene matches: 6. For the CDR3, the DNA is TGTGCCAGCAGCCCTCTAGCGGGGGGACTCCAAGAGACCCAGTACTTC. Its translation is CASSPLAGGLQETQYF.